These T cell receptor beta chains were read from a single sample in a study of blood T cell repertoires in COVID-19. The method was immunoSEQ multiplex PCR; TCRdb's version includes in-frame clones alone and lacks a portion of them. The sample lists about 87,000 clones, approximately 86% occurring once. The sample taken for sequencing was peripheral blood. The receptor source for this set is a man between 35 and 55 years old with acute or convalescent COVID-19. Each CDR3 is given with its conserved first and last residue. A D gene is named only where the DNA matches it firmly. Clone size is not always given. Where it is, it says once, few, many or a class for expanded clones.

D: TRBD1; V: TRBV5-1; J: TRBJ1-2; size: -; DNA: TGCGCCAGCAGCTTGACAGGGGGAAGAGACTATGGCTACACCTTC; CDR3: CASSLTGGRDYGYTF
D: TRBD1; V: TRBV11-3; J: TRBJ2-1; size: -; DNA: TGTGCCAGCAGCCGCGCCGGGACAGGGATCAATGAGCAGTTCTTC; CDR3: CASSRAGTGINEQFF
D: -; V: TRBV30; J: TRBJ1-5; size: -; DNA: TGTGCCTGGAGCGACCGACATTATAGCAATCAGCCCCAGCATTTT; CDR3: CAWSDRHYSNQPQHF
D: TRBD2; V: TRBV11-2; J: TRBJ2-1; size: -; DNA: TGTGCCAGCAGCTTTGGAACGACTAGCAGCAATGAGCAGTTCTTC; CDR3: CASSFGTTSSNEQFF
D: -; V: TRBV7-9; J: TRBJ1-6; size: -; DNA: TGTGCCAGCAGCCATAACAACAGGTATAATTCACCCCTCCACTTT; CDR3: CASSHNNRYNSPLHF
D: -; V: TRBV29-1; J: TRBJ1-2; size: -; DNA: TGCAGCGTTGGGCAGGCGATGCTTGGCTACACCTTC; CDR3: CSVGQAMLGYTF
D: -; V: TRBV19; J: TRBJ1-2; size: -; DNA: TGTGCCAGTAGTAAAACAGGGACCGATGCTAACTATGGCTACACCTTC; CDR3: CASSKTGTDANYGYTF
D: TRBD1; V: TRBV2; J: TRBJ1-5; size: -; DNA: TGTGCCAGCAGTTCCGGGACAGGGGGCCCTCAGCCCCAGCATTTT; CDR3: CASSSGTGGPQPQHF
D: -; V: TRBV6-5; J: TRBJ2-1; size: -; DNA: TGTGCCAGCAGTTCAGGTTACAATGAGCAGTTCTTC; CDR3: CASSSGYNEQFF
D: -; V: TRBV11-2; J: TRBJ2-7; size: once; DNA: TGTGCCAGCAGCTTAGGAGTCAGGCTCTCCGAGCAGTACTTC; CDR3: CASSLGVRLSEQYF
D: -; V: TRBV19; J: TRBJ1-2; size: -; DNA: TGTGCCAGTAGTATCGCACAGGTTAACTATGGCTACACCTTC; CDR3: CASSIAQVNYGYTF
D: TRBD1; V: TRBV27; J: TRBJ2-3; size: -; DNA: TGTGCCAGCAGTTTTCTTGCGACAGGGGGCACAGATACGCAGTATTTT; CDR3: CASSFLATGGTDTQYF
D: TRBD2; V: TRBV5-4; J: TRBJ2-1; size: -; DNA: TGTGCCAGCAGCTTGAGGGGACTAGCGCATAATGAGCAGTTCTTC; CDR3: CASSLRGLAHNEQFF
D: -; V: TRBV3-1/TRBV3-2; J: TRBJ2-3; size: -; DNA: TGTGCCAGCAGCCAAGGAGCCAGGGTGTTGGATACGCAGTATTTT; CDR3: CASSQGARVLDTQYF
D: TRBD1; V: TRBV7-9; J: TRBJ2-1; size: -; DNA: TGTGCCAGCAGCAAATCGACAGGGGGCAATGAGCAGTTCTTC; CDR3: CASSKSTGGNEQFF
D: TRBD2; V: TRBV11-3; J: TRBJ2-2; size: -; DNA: TGTGCCAGCAGCTTAGAGCGGGGGGGAACCGGGGAGCTGTTTTTT; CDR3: CASSLERGGTGELFF
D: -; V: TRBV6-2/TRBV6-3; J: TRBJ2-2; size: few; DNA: TGTGCCAGCAGTTACCTGAGGCGTACGAACACCGGGGAGCTGTTTTTT; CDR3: CASSYLRRTNTGELFF
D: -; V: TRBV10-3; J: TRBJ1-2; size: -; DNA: TGTGCCATCAGTGACCCCGCGGGGGGCTATGGCTACACCTTC; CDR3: CAISDPAGGYGYTF
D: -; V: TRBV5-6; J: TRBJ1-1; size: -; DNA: TGTGCCAGCAGCCGTGGGGACACTAGGAACACTGAAGCTTTCTTT; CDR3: CASSRGDTRNTEAFF
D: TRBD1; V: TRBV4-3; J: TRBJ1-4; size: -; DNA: TGCGCCAGCAGCCGGGCGACAGGGGCCCTTAATGAAAAACTGTTTTTT; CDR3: CASSRATGALNEKLFF
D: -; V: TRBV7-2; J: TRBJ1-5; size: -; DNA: TGTGCCAGCAGCCCACACCGATCAGGCAGTTATAGCAATCAGCCCCAGCATTTT; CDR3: CASSPHRSGSYSNQPQHF
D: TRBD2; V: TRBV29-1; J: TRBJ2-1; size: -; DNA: TGCAGCGCCAAAGCGGGAGTTGGTGAGCAGTTCTTC; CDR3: CSAKAGVGEQFF
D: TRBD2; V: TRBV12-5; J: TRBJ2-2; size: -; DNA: TGTGCTAGTGGTTTGGTTACGGGACTAGCGGGAGTAGGTACCGGGGAGCTGTTTTTT; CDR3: CASGLVTGLAGVGTGELFF
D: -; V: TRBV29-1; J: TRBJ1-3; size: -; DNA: TGCAGCGTTGGACAGGACTTATCTGGAAACACCATATATTTT; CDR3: CSVGQDLSGNTIYF
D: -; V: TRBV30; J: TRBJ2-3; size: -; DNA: TGTGCCTGGACCCCGGGGTCATCGGATACGCAGTATTTT; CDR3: CAWTPGSSDTQYF
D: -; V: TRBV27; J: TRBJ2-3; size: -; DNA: TGTGCCAGCAGTTACCAGGGAAGGAGCACAGATACGCAGTATTTT; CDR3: CASSYQGRSTDTQYF
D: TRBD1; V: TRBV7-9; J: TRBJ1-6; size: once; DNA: TGTGCCAGCAGCTTCGCCGCGGGACAGCAGAGCTCCTATAATTCACCCCTCCACTTT; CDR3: CASSFAAGQQSSYNSPLHF
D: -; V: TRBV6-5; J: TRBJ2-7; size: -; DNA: TGTGCCAGCAGAGGGGGGGGGCGCGAGCAGTACTTC; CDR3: CASRGGGREQYF
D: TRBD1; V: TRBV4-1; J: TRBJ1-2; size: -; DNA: TGCGCCAGCAGTATAGCAGGGACAGGGTATAACTATGGCTACACCTTC; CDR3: CASSIAGTGYNYGYTF
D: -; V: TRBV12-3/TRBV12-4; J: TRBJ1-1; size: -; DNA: TGTGCCAGCAGTTTACACAGGGCCGGGGCTTTCTTT; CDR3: CASSLHRAGAFF
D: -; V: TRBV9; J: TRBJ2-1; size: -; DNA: TGTGCCAGCAGCGTAGCAGCGCGGGCACACAATGAGCAGTTCTTC; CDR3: CASSVAARAHNEQFF
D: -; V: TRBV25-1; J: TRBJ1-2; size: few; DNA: TGTGCCAGCAGCCAGAGGGATCTGCGGGGCTACACCTTC; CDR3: CASSQRDLRGYTF
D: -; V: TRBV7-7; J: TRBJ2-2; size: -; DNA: TGTGCCAGCAGCGCAACTTCCCACACCGGGGAGCTGTTTTTT; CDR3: CASSATSHTGELFF
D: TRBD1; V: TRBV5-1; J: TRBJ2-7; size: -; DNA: TGCGCCAGCAGCCAACAGACAGGGGGCTACGAGCAGTACTTC; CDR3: CASSQQTGGYEQYF
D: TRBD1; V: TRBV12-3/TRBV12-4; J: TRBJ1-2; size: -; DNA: TGTGCCAGTGGACAGGGTGGGTACAATGGCTACACCTTC; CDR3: CASGQGGYNGYTF
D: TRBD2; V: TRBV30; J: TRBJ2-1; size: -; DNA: TGTGCCTGTATCGTTCTGCCACTACTCCAGACTAGCGGGCAGTTCTTC; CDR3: CACIVLPLLQTSGQFF